Below are 4 T cell receptor beta chains sequenced from a single sample in a study of shared clonotypes between healthy human individuals. Data came from immunoSEQ multiplex PCR; TCRdb stores just in-frame clones and leaves some out. This sample has hundreds of thousands of clones, with 70% to 80% found just once. Sequencing used PBMCs. These receptors were obtained from a woman in her thirties or forties in good health. Some clones in this sample may be carry-over from other donors' samples.

This clone was recorded once. The chain links TRBV19 to TRBJ1-4; D is ambiguous. V was cut by 7 bases and J by 8 bases, with 17 bases left in between. The CDR3 extends over 14 amino acids. In germline, CDR1 is LNHDA, CDR2 SQIVND (reference sequence). DNA of the CDR3: TGTGCCAGTACCTCCCTGGGAGGTGGCGAAAAACTGTTTTTT. This sequence encodes CASTSLGGGEKLFF.

V is TRBV7-3 and J is TRBJ1-2, with D unclear. Trimming shortened V by 2 bases and J by 4 bases, and 5 bases separated the two germline ends. Germline CDR1 SGHTA, CDR2 FQGTGA. CDR3 length equals 12 residues. CDR3 loop: CASSLGSYGYTF. The DNA for the CDR3 is TGTGCCAGCAGCTTAGGCAGCTATGGCTACACCTTC.

The rearrangement links TRBV2 to TRBJ2-3; TRBD2 matches at 14 bases. CDR3 size: 16 residues. Trimming at V came to 3 bases and at J to 4 bases, leaving 3 bases not matched to a gene. Germline CDR1 is SNHLY and CDR2 is FYNNEI. DNA of the CDR3: TGTGCCAGCAGTGATGGACTAGCGGGAGGTCCAGATACGCAGTATTTT. Protein sequence: CASSDGLAGGPDTQYF. Full variable domain (remainder filled in from reference TRBV2 and TRBJ2-3): EPEVTQTPSHQVTQMGQEVILRCVPISNHLYFYWYRQILGQKVEFLVSFYNNEISEKSEIFDDQFSVERPDGSNFTLKIRSTKLEDSAMYFCASSDGLAGGPDTQYFGPGTRLTVL.

The rearrangement links TRBV7-7 to TRBJ2-5; the match to TRBD2 covers 7 bases. Trimming removed 1 base from V and 5 bases from J; junction bases left unmatched: 7. Germline V gene sequence: CDR1 SSHAT, CDR2 FNYEAQ (reference sequence). The CDR3 has 15 amino acids. CDR3: CASSLGAAGRETQYF. Here the CDR3 DNA reads TGTGCCAGCAGCTTAGGAGCAGCGGGACGTGAGACCCAGTACTTC.